Sequencing of this T cell receptor (beta chain) was carried out in a study of chemoradiotherapy in HPV16-positive cancers. Study outcomes and limitations: HPV-specific T cells were functionally defined from only a couple of HPV16-positive patients. HPV-responsive T-cell expansion during chemoradiotherapy was linked to improved recurrence-free survival in HPV16-positive patients. Candidate HPV-specific clones and E7-related TCR motifs grew in tumor during treatment.

This clone was observed a few times. What it binds is not known. Measured with immunoSEQ multiplex PCR; TCRdb has only the in-frame clones, and not every one. The sample shows 2,000 or so clones, over 65% of them seen only once. The clonotype originates from a human donor with HPV-associated anogenital cancer. The starting material was tumor tissue, obtained from a patient who underwent chemoradiotherapy.

CDR3 coding DNA: TGCGCCAGCAGCTTGGCCGACAGTAACTATGGCTACACCTTC. Its protein is CASSLADSNYGYTF. J is TRBJ1-2 and V is TRBV5-1; the D gene is possibly TRBD1 (5 bases). Germline CDR1 is SGHRS and CDR2 is YFSETQ. The CDR3 runs 14 residues. The ends were cut back, 0 bases at V and 1 base at J, with 7 bases in the middle.